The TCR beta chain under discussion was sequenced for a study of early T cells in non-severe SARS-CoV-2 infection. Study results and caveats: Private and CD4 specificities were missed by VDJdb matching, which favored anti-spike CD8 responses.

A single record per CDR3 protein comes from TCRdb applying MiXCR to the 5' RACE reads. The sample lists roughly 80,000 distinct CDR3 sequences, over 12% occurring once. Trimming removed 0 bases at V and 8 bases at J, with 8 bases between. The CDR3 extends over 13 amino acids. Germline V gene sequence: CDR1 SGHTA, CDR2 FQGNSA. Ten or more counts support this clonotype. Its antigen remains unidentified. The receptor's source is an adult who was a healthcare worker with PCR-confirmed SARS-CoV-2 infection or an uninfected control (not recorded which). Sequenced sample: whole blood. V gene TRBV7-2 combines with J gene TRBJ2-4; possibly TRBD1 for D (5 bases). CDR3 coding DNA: TGTGCCAGCAGCTTAGCAGGGGCGGACATTCAGTACTTC. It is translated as CASSLAGADIQYF.